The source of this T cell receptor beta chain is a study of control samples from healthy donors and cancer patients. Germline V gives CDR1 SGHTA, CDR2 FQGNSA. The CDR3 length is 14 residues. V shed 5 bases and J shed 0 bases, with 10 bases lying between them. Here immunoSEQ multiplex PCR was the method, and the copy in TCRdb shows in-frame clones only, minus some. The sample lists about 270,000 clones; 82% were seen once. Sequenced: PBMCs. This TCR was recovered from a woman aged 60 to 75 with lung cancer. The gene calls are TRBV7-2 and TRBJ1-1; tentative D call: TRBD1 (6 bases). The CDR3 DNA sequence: TGTGCCAGCAGCCCGAGACAGGTGAACACTGAAGCTTTCTTT. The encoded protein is CASSPRQVNTEAFF.